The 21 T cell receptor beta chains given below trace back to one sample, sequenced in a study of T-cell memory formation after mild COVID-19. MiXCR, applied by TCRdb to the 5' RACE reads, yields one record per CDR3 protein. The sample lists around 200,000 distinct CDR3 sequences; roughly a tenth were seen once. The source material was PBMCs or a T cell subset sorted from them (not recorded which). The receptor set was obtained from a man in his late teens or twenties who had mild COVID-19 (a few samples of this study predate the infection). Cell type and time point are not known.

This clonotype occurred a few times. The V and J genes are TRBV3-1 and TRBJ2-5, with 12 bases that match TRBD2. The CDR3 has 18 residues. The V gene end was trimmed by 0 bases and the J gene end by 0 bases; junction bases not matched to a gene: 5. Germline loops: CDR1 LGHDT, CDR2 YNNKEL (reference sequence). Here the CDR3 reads CASSQDRTSGGYQETQYF. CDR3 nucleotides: TGTGCCAGCAGCCAAGATAGAACTAGCGGGGGGTACCAAGAGACCCAGTACTTC.

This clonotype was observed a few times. In DNA, the CDR3 is TGCGCCAGCAGCTTATTCGGGGGGTCTTCTGGAAACACCATATATTTT. It codes for CASSLFGGSSGNTIYF. V gene TRBV5-1 combines with J gene TRBJ1-3; D is possibly TRBD1 (5 bases). Germline CDR1 reads SGHRS; CDR2 reads YFSETQ. The CDR3 covers 16 residues. V lost 2 bases and J 1 base, leaving 13 bases between the germline ends.

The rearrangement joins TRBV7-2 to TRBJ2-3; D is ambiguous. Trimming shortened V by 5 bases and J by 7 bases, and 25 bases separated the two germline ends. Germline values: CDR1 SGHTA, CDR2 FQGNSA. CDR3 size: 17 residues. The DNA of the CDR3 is TGTGCCAGCAGCCCCCGTTTTATGGTGGTCAGTAGGAATACGCAGTATTTT. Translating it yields CASSPRFMVVSRNTQYF.

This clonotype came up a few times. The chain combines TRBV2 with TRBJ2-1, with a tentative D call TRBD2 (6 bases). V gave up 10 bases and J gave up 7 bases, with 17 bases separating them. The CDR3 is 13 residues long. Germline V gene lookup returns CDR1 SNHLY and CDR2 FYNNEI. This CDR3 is CATGLEGPNEQFF. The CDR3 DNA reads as TGTGCCACAGGACTGGAGGGGCCGAATGAGCAGTTCTTC.

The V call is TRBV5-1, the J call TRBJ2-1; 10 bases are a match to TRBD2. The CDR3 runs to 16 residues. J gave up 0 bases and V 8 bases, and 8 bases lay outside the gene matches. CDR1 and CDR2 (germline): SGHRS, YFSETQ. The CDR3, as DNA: TGCGCCAGTATTAGCGGGGGGCCTAGCTCCTACAATGAGCAGTTCTTC. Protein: CASISGGPSSYNEQFF.

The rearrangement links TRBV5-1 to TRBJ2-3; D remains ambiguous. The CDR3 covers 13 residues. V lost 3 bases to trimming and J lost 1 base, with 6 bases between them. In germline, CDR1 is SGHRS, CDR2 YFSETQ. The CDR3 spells CASSSAGTDTQYF. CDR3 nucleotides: TGCGCCAGCAGCTCGGCGGGCACAGATACGCAGTATTTT. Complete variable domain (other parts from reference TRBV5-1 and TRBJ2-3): KAGVTQTPRYLIKTRGQQVTLSCSPISGHRSVSWYQQTPGQGLQFLFEYFSETQRNKGNFPGRFSGRQFSNSRSEMNVSTLELGDSALYLCASSSAGTDTQYFGPGTRLTVL.

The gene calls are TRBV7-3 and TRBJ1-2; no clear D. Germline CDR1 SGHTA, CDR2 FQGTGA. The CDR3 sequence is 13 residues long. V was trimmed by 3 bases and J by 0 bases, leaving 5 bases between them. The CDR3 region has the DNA TGTGCCAGCAGCTTCCAGGCTAACTATGGCTACACCTTC. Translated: CASSFQANYGYTF.

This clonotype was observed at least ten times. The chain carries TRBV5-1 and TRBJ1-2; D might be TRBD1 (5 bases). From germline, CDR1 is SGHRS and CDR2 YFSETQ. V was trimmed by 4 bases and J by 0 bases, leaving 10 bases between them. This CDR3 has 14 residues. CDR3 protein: CASSLQGSNYGYTF. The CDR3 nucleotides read TGCGCCAGCAGCCTGCAGGGCTCTAACTATGGCTACACCTTC.

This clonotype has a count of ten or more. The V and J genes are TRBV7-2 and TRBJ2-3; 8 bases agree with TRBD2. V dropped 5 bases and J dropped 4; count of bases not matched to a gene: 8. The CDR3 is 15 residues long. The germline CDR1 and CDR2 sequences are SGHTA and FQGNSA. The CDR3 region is CASSLGTSRSDTQYF. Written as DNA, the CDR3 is TGTGCCAGCAGCCTAGGGACTAGTAGATCAGATACGCAGTATTTT.

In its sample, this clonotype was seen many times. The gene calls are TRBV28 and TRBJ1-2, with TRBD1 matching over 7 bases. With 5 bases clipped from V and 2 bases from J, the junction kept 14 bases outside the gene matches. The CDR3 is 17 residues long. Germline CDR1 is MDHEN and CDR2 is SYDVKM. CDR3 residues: CASSAATQTGINYGYTF. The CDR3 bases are TGTGCCAGCAGTGCCGCTACTCAGACAGGGATCAACTATGGCTACACCTTC.

In nucleotides, the CDR3 is TGTGCCAGCAGTTTAAGCCCAGAAAACATTCAGTACTTC. Translated: CASSLSPENIQYF. The rearrangement joins TRBV12-3 or TRBV12-4 to TRBJ2-4; D is ambiguous. The V end lost 2 bases, the J end lost 5 bases, and 7 bases lay between the germline ends. The CDR3 has 13 amino acids.

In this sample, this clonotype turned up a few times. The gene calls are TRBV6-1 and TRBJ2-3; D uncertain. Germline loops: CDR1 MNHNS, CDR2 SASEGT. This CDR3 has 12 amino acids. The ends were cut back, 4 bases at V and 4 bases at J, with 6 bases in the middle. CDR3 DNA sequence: TGTGCCAGCAGTGGGCACCCAGATACGCAGTATTTT. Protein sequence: CASSGHPDTQYF.

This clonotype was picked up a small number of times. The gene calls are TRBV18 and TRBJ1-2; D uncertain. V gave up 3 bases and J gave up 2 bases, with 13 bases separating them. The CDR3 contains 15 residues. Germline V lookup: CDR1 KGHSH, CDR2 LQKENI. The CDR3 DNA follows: TGTGCCAGCTCACCCGTCTCGCTAACGAACTATGGCTACACCTTC. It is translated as CASSPVSLTNYGYTF.

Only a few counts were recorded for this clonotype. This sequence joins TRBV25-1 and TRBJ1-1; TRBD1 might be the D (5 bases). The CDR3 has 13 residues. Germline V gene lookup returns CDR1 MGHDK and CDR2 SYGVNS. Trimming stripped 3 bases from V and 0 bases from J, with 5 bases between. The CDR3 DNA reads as TGTGCCAGCAGTGACAGGGTGAACACTGAAGCTTTCTTT. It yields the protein CASSDRVNTEAFF.

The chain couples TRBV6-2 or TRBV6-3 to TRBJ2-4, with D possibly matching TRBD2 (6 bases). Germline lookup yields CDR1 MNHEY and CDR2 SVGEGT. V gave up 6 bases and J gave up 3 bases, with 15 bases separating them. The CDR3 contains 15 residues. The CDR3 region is CASSAGGGDKNIQYF. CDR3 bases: TGTGCCAGCAGCGCCGGGGGTGGAGACAAAAACATTCAGTACTTC.

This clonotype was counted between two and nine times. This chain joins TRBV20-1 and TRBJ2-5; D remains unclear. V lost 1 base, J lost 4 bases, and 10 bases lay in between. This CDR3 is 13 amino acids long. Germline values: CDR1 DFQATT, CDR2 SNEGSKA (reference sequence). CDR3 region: CSARVWDGETQYF. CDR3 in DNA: TGCAGTGCTAGAGTCTGGGATGGAGAGACCCAGTACTTC.

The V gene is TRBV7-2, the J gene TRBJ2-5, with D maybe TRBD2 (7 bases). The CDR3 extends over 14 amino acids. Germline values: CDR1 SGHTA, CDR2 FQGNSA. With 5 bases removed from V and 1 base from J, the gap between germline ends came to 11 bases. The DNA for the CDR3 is TGTGCCAGCAGCCCGGGGGGCCTCCAAGAGACCCAGTACTTC. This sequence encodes CASSPGGLQETQYF.

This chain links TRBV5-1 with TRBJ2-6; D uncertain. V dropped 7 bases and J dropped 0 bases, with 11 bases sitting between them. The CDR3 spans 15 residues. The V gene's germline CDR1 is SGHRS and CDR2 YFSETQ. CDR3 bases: TGCGCCAGCTGCCCGGAGAGCTCTGGGGCCAACGTCCTGACTTTC. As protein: CASCPESSGANVLTF.

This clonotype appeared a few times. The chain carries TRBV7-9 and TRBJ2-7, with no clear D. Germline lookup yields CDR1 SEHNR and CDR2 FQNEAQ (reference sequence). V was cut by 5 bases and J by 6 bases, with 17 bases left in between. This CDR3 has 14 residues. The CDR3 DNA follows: TGTGCCAGCAGCCCAGGTCCCGGGTCGTTCGAGCAGTACTTC. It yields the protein CASSPGPGSFEQYF.

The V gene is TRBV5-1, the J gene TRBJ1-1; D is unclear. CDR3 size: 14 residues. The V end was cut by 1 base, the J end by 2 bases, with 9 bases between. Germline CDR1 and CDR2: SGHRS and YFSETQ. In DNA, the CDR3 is TGCGCCAGCAGCTTGTTGGTGTCTAACACTGAAGCTTTCTTT. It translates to CASSLLVSNTEAFF.

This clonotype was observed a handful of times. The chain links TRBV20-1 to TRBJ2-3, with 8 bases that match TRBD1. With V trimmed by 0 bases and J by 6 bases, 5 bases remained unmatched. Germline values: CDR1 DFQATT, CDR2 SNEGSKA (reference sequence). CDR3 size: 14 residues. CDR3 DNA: TGCAGTGCTAGAGATGGGCAGGGGGCTGATACGCAGTATTTT. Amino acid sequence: CSARDGQGADTQYF.